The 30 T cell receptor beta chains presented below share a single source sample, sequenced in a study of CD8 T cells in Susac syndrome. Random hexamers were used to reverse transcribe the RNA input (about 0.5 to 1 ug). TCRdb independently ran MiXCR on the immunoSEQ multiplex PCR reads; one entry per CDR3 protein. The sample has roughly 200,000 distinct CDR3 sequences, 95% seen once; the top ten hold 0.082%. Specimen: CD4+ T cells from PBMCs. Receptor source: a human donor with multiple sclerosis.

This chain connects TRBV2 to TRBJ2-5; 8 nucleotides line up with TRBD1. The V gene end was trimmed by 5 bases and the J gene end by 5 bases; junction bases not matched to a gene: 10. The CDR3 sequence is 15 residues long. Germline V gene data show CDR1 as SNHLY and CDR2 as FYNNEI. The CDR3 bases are TGTGCCAGCAGTTGGGACAGGCGGTTTTGGGAGACCCAGTACTTC. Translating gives CASSWDRRFWETQYF.

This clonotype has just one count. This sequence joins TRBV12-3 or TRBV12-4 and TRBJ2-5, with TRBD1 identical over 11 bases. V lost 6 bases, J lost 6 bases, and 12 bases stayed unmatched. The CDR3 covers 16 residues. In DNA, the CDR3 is TGTGCCAGCAGCCAAGGGAGGACAGGGGGCTTGAAGACCCAGTACTTC. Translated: CASSQGRTGGLKTQYF.

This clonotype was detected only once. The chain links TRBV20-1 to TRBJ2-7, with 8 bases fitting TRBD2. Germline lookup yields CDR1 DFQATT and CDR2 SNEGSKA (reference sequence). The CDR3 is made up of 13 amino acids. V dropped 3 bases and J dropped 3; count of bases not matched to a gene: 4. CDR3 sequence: CSASSGGHYEQYV. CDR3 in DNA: TGCAGTGCTAGCAGCGGGGGACACTACGAGCAGTACGTC.

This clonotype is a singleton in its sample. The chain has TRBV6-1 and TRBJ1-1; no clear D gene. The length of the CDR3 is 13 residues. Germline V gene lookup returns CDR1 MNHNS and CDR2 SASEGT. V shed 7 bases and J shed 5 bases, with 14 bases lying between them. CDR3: CASITDVKTEAFF. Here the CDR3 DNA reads TGTGCCAGCATTACGGACGTAAAAACTGAAGCTTTCTTT.

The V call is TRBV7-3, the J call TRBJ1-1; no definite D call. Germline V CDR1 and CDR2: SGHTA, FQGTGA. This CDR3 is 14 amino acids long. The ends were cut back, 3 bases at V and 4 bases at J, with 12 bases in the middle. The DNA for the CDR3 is TGTGCCAGCAGCTTTGAGGGTACGGTCACTGAAGCTTTCTTT. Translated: CASSFEGTVTEAFF.

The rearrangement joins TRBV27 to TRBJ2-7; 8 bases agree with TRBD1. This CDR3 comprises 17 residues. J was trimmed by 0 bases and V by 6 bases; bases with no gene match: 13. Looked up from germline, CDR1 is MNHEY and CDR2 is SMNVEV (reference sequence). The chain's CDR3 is CASSPPRQGTNSYEQYF. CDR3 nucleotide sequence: TGTGCCAGCAGCCCACCCAGACAGGGGACCAACTCCTACGAGCAGTACTTC.

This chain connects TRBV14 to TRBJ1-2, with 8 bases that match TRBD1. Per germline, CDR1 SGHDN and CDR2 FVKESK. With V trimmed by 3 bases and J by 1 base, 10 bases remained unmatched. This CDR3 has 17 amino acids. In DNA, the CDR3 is TGTGCCAGCAGCCACCTGACCCGGGACAGGTTTAACTATGGCTACACCTTC. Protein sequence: CASSHLTRDRFNYGYTF. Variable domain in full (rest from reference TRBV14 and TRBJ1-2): EAGVTQFPSHSVIEKGQTVTLRCDPISGHDNLYWYRRVMGKEIKFLLHFVKESKQDESGMPNNRFLAERTGGTYSTLKVQPAELEDSGVYFCASSHLTRDRFNYGYTFGSGTRLTVV.

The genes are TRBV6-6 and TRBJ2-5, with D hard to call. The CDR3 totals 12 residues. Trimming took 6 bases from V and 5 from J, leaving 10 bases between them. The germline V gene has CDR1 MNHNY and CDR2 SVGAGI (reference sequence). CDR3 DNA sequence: TGTGCCAGCAGCAGAAGCCTGGAGACCCAGTACTTC. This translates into CASSRSLETQYF.

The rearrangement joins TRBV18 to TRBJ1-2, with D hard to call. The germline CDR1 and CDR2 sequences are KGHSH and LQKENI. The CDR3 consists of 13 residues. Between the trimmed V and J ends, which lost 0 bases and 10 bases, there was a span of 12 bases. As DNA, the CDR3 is TGTGCCAGCTCACCACCCTCCTTTACTGCCTACACCTTC. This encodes CASSPPSFTAYTF.

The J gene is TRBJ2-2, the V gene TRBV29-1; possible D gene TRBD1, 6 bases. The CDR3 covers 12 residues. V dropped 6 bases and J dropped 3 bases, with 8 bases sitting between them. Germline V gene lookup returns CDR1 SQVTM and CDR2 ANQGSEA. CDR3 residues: CSVHRDTGELFF. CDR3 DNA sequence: TGCAGCGTCCACAGGGACACCGGGGAGCTGTTTTTT.

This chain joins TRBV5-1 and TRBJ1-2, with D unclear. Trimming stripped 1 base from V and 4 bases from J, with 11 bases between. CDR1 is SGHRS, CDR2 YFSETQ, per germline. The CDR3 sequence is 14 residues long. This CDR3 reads CASSLLESAYGYTF. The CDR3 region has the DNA TGCGCCAGCAGCTTGTTAGAATCAGCCTATGGCTACACCTTC.

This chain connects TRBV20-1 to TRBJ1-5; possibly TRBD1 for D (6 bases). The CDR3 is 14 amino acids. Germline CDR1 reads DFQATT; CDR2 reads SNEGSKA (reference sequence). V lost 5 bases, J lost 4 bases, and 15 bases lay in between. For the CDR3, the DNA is TGCAGTGCTCCCAGGGGAGGAGGGAATCAGCCCCAGCATTTT. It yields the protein CSAPRGGGNQPQHF.

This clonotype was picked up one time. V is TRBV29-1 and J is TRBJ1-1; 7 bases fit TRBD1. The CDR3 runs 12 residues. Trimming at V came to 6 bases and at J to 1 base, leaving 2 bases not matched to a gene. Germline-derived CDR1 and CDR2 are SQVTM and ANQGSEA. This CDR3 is CSVGQPNTEAFF. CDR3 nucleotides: TGCAGCGTGGGACAGCCGAACACTGAAGCTTTCTTT.

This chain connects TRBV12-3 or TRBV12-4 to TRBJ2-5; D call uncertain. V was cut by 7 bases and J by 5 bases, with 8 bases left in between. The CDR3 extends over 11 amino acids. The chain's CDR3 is CASIPWETQYF. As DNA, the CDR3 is TGTGCCAGCATTCCCTGGGAGACCCAGTACTTC.

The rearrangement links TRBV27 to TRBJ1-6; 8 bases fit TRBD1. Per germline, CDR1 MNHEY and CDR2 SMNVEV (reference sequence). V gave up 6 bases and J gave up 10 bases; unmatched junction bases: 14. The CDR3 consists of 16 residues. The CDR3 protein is CASSLQRTGSSSPLHF. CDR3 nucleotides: TGTGCCAGCAGCCTCCAAAGGACAGGGTCTAGCTCACCCCTCCACTTT.

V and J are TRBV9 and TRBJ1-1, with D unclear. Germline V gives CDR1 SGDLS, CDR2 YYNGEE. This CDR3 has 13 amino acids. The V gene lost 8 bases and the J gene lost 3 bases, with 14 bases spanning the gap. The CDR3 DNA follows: TGTGCCAGTTCTTCCCGTGGGGACACTGAAGCTTTCTTT. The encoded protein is CASSSRGDTEAFF.

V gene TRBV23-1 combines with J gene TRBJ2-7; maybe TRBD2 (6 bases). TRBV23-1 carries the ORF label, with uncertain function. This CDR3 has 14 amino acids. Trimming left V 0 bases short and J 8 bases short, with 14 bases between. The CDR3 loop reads CASSQSNGGGKQYV. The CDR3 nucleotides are TGCGCCAGCAGTCAATCTAACGGGGGAGGCAAGCAGTACGTC.

CDR3: CASSLVRGPQHF. Here the CDR3 DNA reads TGTGCCAGCAGTTTGGTTCGTGGGCCCCAGCATTTT. This rearrangement joins TRBV12-3 or TRBV12-4 to TRBJ1-5; D not certain. The CDR3 contains 12 residues. V shed 3 bases and J shed 9 bases, with 9 bases lying between them.

CDR3 protein: CSVTVSGANVLTF. The CDR3 DNA is TGCAGCGTGACCGTCTCTGGGGCCAACGTCCTGACTTTC. The rearrangement joins TRBV29-1 to TRBJ2-6, with no clear D. Germline-derived CDR1 and CDR2 are SQVTM and ANQGSEA. The CDR3 contains 13 residues. V lost 6 bases and J 0 bases, leaving 6 bases between the germline ends.

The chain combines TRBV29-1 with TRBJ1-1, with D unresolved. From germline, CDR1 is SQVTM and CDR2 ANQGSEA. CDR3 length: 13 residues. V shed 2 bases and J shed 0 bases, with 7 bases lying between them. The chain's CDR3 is CSVEWQLNTEAFF. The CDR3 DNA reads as TGCAGCGTTGAATGGCAGCTGAACACTGAAGCTTTCTTT.

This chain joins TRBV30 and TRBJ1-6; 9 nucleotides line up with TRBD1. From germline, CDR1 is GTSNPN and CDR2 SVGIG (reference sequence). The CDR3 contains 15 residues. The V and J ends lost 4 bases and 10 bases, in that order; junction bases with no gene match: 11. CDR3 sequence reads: CAWTTLTGGDSPLHF. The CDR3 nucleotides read TGTGCCTGGACTACGTTGACAGGGGGGGACTCACCCCTCCACTTT.

The CDR3: CASLQTLNQPQHF. The CDR3 DNA reads as TGTGCCAGCTTGCAGACCCTCAATCAGCCCCAGCATTTT. The rearrangement uses TRBV6-6 and TRBJ1-5, with D uncertain. The germline V and J ends were trimmed by 8 bases and 3 bases, with 11 bases remaining between them. The length of the CDR3 is 13 residues. CDR1 and CDR2 (germline): MNHNY, SVGAGI (reference sequence).

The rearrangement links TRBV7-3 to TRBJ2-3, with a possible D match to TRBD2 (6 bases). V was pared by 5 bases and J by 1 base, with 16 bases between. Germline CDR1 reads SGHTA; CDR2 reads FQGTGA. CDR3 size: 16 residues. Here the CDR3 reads CASSLNSGTRTDTQYF. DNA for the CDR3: TGTGCCAGCAGCCTAAACTCCGGGACTCGCACAGATACGCAGTATTTT.

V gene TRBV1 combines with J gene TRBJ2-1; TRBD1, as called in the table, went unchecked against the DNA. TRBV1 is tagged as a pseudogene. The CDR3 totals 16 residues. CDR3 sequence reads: CTSSQEWAVSYNEQFF. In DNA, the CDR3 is TGCACCAGCAGCCAAGAGTGGGCGGTCTCCTACAATGAGCAGTTCTTC.

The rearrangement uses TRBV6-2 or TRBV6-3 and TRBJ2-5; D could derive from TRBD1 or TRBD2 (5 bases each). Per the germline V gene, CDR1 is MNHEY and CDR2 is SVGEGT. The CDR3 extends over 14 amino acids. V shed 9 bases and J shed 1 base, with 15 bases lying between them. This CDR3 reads CASAGTDVQETQYF. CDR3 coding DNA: TGTGCCAGTGCCGGGACCGACGTCCAAGAGACCCAGTACTTC.

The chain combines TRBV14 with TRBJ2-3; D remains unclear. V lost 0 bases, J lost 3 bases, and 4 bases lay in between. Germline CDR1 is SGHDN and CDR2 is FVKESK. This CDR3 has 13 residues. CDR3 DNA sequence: TGTGCCAGCAGCCAAGACAGAACAGATACGCAGTATTTT. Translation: CASSQDRTDTQYF.

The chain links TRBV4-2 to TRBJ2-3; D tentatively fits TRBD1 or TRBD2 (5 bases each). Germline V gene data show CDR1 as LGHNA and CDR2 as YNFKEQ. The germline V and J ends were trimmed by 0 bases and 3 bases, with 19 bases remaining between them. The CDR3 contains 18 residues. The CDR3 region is CASSQDPSGGQGTDTQYF. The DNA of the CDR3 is TGTGCCAGCAGCCAAGATCCAAGCGGCGGTCAGGGTACAGATACGCAGTATTTT.

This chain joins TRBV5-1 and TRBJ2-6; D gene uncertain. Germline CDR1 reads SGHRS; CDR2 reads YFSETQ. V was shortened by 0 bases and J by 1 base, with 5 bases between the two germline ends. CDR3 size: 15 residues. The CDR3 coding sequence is TGCGCCAGCAGCTTGGGGGCGTCTGGGGCCAACGTCCTGACTTTC. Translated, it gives CASSLGASGANVLTF.

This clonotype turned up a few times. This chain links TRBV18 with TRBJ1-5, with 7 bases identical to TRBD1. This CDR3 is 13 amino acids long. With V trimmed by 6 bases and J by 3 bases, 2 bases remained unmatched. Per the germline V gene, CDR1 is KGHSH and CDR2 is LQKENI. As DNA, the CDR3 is TGTGCCAGCTCCCAGGGGGTCAATCAGCCCCAGCATTTT. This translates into CASSQGVNQPQHF.

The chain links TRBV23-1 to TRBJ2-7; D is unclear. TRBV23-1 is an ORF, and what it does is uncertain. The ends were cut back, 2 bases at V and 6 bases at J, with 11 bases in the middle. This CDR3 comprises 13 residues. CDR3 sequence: CASSQNGICEQYV. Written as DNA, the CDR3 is TGCGCCAGCAGTCAAAACGGTATCTGCGAGCAGTACGTC.